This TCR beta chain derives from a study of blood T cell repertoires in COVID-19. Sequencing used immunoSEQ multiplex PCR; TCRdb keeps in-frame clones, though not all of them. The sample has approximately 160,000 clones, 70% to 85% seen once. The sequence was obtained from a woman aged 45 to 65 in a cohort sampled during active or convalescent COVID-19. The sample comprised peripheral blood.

CDR3 sequence: CASSLRHLGSNSPLHF. In nucleotides, the CDR3 is TGTGCCAGCAGCTTGCGGCACCTCGGATCTAATTCACCCCTCCACTTT. This sequence joins TRBV7-2 and TRBJ1-6; no clear D gene. Trimming left V 3 bases short and J 6 bases short, with 15 bases between. The germline CDR1 and CDR2 sequences are SGHTA and FQGNSA. The CDR3 runs to 16 residues. Full variable domain (outside the CDR3, taken from reference TRBV7-2 and TRBJ1-6): GAGVSQSPSNKVTEKGKDVELRCDPISGHTALYWYRQSLGQGLEFLIYFQGNSAPDKSGLPSDRFSAERTGGSVSTLTIQRTQQEDSAVYLCASSLRHLGSNSPLHFGNGTRLTVT.